The 23 T cell receptor beta chains in this list originate from one sample, sequenced in a study of shared clonotypes between healthy human individuals. The assay was immunoSEQ multiplex PCR, and TCRdb's table has in-frame clones only and misses some. The sample includes fewer than 1.4 million clones, approximately 80% of them seen just once. The sample was memory CD4+ T cells from PBMCs. Documented subset: CD45RA-negative fraction. These receptors all stem from a man aged 18-30 years in good health. Some clones in this sample may be carry-over from other donors' samples.

The V call is TRBV28, the J call TRBJ1-2; D not certain. Trimming removed 6 bases at V and 7 bases at J, with 15 bases between. The CDR3 is made up of 13 amino acids. Germline assignment: CDR1 MDHEN and CDR2 SYDVKM. The CDR3 spells CASSSSRGFGYTF. Here the CDR3 DNA reads TGTGCCAGCAGCTCGAGTCGGGGATTTGGCTACACCTTC.

This chain uses TRBV5-1 with TRBJ1-5, with 9 bases identical to TRBD1. The germline V gene has CDR1 SGHRS and CDR2 YFSETQ. V was pared by 0 bases and J by 15 bases, with 7 bases of the junction left unmatched. This CDR3 has 13 residues. The CDR3 DNA follows: TGCGCCAGCAGCTTGGAACAGGGGGCTCGTAGGCATTTT. It codes for CASSLEQGARRHF.

The V and J genes are TRBV7-8 and TRBJ1-2; 7 positions match TRBD1. J lost 5 bases, V lost 5 bases, and 8 bases had no gene match. CDR3 length equals 14 residues. Germline assignment: CDR1 SGHVS and CDR2 FQNEAQ. The CDR3 sequence is CASSANQGDYGYTF. The CDR3 bases are TGTGCCAGCAGCGCCAACCAGGGGGATTATGGCTACACCTTC.

V is TRBV19 and J is TRBJ2-3, with D unclear. Germline V gene sequence: CDR1 LNHDA, CDR2 SQIVND (reference sequence). The CDR3 runs 14 residues. Trimming removed 1 base from V and 0 bases from J, with 5 bases in between. This CDR3 is CASSIVGSTDTQYF. The CDR3 DNA sequence: TGTGCCAGTAGTATAGTTGGGAGCACAGATACGCAGTATTTT.

Note on this clone: A much larger clonotype is one base distant, so this may be a read error. Additional DNA sequences in this sample encode the identical CDR3. The chain has TRBV28 and TRBJ1-1; D remains ambiguous. Deletions cut 2 bases from V and 8 bases from J, with 6 bases between. This CDR3 region has 11 residues. The V gene's germline CDR1 is MDHEN and CDR2 SYDVKM. This CDR3 reads CASSLRREAFF. The DNA of the CDR3 is TGTGCCAGCAGTTTAAGGAGGGAAGCTTTCTTT.

The genes are TRBV27 and TRBJ1-2, with D possibly matching TRBD1 (6 bases). The CDR3 is made up of 15 amino acids. Per germline, CDR1 MNHEY and CDR2 SMNVEV (reference sequence). V was cut by 6 bases and J by 8 bases, with 22 bases left in between. The CDR3 sequence is CASRGTRTVLEGYTF. In DNA, the CDR3 is TGTGCCAGCAGGGGGACACGTACGGTTTTAGAGGGCTACACCTTC.

This clone occurred many times. The CDR3 reads CASSLDWEGSNEQFF. CDR3 DNA sequence: TGTGCCAGCAGTCTGGACTGGGAGGGGTCCAATGAGCAGTTCTTC. The gene calls are TRBV7-7 and TRBJ2-1; TRBD2 aligns across 7 bases. Trimming cost V 6 bases and J 6 bases; bases outside gene matches: 11. CDR1 is SSHAT and CDR2 is FNYEAQ in the germline V gene (reference sequence). The CDR3 sequence is 15 residues long.

As regards this clone: Other DNA sequences in the sample encode the same CDR3. The chain carries TRBV20-1 and TRBJ2-2; D gene ambiguous. CDR1 DFQATT and CDR2 SNEGSKA come from the germline V gene (reference sequence). V lost 5 bases and J 4 bases, leaving 2 bases between the germline ends. The CDR3 totals 10 residues. The CDR3 protein is CSAGTGELFF. The CDR3 DNA follows: TGCAGTGCTGGCACCGGGGAGCTGTTTTTT.

J is TRBJ1-5 and V is TRBV19; D gene ambiguous. V lost 6 bases and J 3 bases, leaving 12 bases between the germline ends. CDR1 is LNHDA, CDR2 SQIVND, per germline (reference sequence). The CDR3 contains 14 residues. CDR3 in DNA: TGTGCCAGTAGAAGGAGAGAAGTCAATCAGCCCCAGCATTTT. This sequence encodes CASRRREVNQPQHF.

The chain recombines TRBV6-6 with TRBJ2-7; 7 nucleotides align to TRBD2. The CDR3 consists of 15 residues. The ends lost 5 bases at V and 2 bases at J; junction bases unmatched: 9. CDR1 MNHNY and CDR2 SVGAGI come from the germline V gene (reference sequence). The CDR3 sequence is CASSPRGGFTYEQYF. The CDR3 DNA sequence: TGTGCCAGCAGTCCCCGGGGAGGGTTTACCTACGAGCAGTACTTC.

J is TRBJ1-2 and V is TRBV28; D not certain. Germline V lookup: CDR1 MDHEN, CDR2 SYDVKM. Trimming shortened V by 7 bases and J by 3 bases, and 12 bases separated the two germline ends. The CDR3 spans 13 residues. CDR3 region: CASTTYQDYGYTF. The DNA for the CDR3 is TGTGCCAGCACCACCTATCAAGACTATGGCTACACCTTC.

The V gene is TRBV20-1, the J gene TRBJ1-1; tentative D call: TRBD1 (6 bases). Trimming took off 7 bases at V and 3 bases at J, with 9 bases between the two ends. The CDR3 consists of 11 residues. Germline V lookup: CDR1 DFQATT, CDR2 SNEGSKA (reference sequence). The CDR3 region has the DNA TGCAGTGGGCAGGGGTACACTGAAGCTTTCTTT. This encodes CSGQGYTEAFF.

The chain links TRBV19 to TRBJ2-3; TRBD1 or TRBD2 may be the D gene (7 bases each). Germline CDR1 is LNHDA and CDR2 is SQIVND (reference sequence). The ends were cut back, 3 bases at V and 2 bases at J, with 15 bases in the middle. The CDR3 is made up of 16 amino acids. The CDR3 sequence: CASSMQGGSNTDTQYF. In nucleotides, the CDR3 is TGTGCCAGTAGTATGCAGGGGGGGTCGAACACAGATACGCAGTATTTT.

This clone appeared once. The rearrangement links TRBV7-2 to TRBJ2-3; D is possibly TRBD2 (6 bases). The germline V and J ends were trimmed by 5 bases and 6 bases, with 9 bases remaining between them. Looked up from germline, CDR1 is SGHTA and CDR2 is FQGNSA. CDR3 length: 12 amino acids. The CDR3 DNA reads TGTGCCAGCAGCCCGACTAGGGATACGCAGTATTTT. Translated, it gives CASSPTRDTQYF. Full variable domain (remainder filled in from reference TRBV7-2 and TRBJ2-3): GAGVSQSPSNKVTEKGKDVELRCDPISGHTALYWYRQSLGQGLEFLIYFQGNSAPDKSGLPSDRFSAERTGGSVSTLTIQRTQQEDSAVYLCASSPTRDTQYFGPGTRLTVL.

The rearrangement joins TRBV5-4 to TRBJ2-3, with D possibly matching TRBD1 (6 bases). The V gene lost 1 base and the J gene lost 3 bases, with 15 bases spanning the gap. There are 16 residues in the CDR3. Germline-derived CDR1 and CDR2 are SGHNT and YYREEE (reference sequence). In DNA, the CDR3 is TGTGCCAGCAGCTTGAGGGAAGGGGGAATAACAGATACGCAGTATTTT. Its translation is CASSLREGGITDTQYF.

The chain carries TRBV28 and TRBJ1-1, with 8 nucleotides matching TRBD1. CDR3 length: 17 residues. The J segment lost 0 bases and the V segment lost 4 bases, leaving 10 bases of the junction unmatched. Germline assignment: CDR1 MDHEN and CDR2 SYDVKM. CDR3 nucleotides: TGTGCCAGCAGTTCGGTGACAGGGGCCTCCATGAACACTGAAGCTTTCTTT. Its translation: CASSSVTGASMNTEAFF.

This clone came up a few times. Other DNA sequences in the sample encode the same CDR3. The V call is TRBV4-1, the J call TRBJ2-7; TRBD2 agrees at 13 bases. The CDR3 contains 15 residues. V was pared by 1 base and J by 4 bases, with 1 base of the junction left unmatched. Germline V gene lookup returns CDR1 MGHRA and CDR2 YSYEKL. In DNA, the CDR3 is TGCGCCAGCAGCCAAGGACTAGCGGGAGGTTACGAGCAGTACTTC. It yields the protein CASSQGLAGGYEQYF.

This sequence joins TRBV7-2 and TRBJ2-7; possibly TRBD2 for D (5 bases). Trimming cost V 5 bases and J 6 bases, with 14 bases left between them. CDR3 length: 13 residues. The germline gives CDR1 SGHTA, CDR2 FQGNSA. The CDR3 is CASSAHVASEQYF. DNA for the CDR3: TGTGCCAGCAGCGCGCACGTAGCGAGCGAGCAGTACTTC.

This chain links TRBV6-5 with TRBJ2-5, with TRBD1 identical over 10 bases. The CDR3 contains 14 residues. CDR1 and CDR2 from the germline V gene are MNHEY and SVGAGI. The V and J ends lost 5 bases and 5 bases, in that order; junction bases with no gene match: 5. CDR3: CASSPGTGVETQYF. Written as DNA, the CDR3 is TGTGCCAGCAGTCCCGGGACAGGGGTCGAGACCCAGTACTTC.

The chain recombines TRBV11-2 with TRBJ2-3; the D call may be TRBD1 or TRBD2 (5 bases each). Germline V gene data show CDR1 as SGHAT and CDR2 as FQNNGV. Trimming pared 4 bases from V and 0 bases from J, leaving 14 bases between. This CDR3 has 16 amino acids. CDR3: CASSSVRGPSTDTQYF. DNA for the CDR3: TGTGCCAGCAGCTCAGTACGGGGACCTAGCACAGATACGCAGTATTTT.

This sequence joins TRBV28 and TRBJ2-2, with TRBD2 as a possible D gene (6 bases). The V end was cut by 7 bases, the J end by 4 bases, with 13 bases between. CDR3 length: 14 amino acids. Looked up from germline, CDR1 is MDHEN and CDR2 is SYDVKM. DNA of the CDR3: TGTGCCAGCATCTCCGGGGGAGGCACCGGGGAGCTGTTTTTT. It codes for CASISGGGTGELFF.

This chain connects TRBV5-5 to TRBJ2-7; D perhaps matches TRBD1 (6 bases). This CDR3 is built from 13 residues. In germline, CDR1 is SGHKS, CDR2 YYEKEE (reference sequence). The V and J ends lost 4 bases and 3 bases respectively, with 11 bases between them. DNA of the CDR3: TGTGCCAGCAGCCCACGGGACATCTACGAGCAGTACTTC. It is translated as CASSPRDIYEQYF.

The chain joins TRBV11-2 to TRBJ2-7, with unresolved D. Germline V lookup: CDR1 SGHAT, CDR2 FQNNGV. The CDR3 is 15 amino acids. V was pared by 4 bases and J by 0 bases, with 13 bases between. The CDR3 bases are TGTGCCAGCAGCTCGCTTAAGACGAGCTCCTACGAGCAGTACTTC. Its protein is CASSSLKTSSYEQYF.